A selection of T cell receptor beta chains follows, all from one sample in a study of blood T cells in healthy people across ages. MiXCR was run by TCRdb on the 5' RACE reads, yielding one entry per CDR3 protein. The sample holds about a million distinct CDR3 sequences; just over 50% are singletons and the top ten take over 20%. Source material: blood. Source of these receptors: a woman aged 60-75 years in good health. CDR3s include the opening cysteine and the closing phenylalanine or tryptophan. The order of the fields is V gene, D gene, clone size, J gene, CDR3 DNA, CDR3 protein. The D gene is left open where the match is weak. Clone size is not always given. Where it is, it says once, few, many or a class for expanded clones.

TRBV7-3	NA	few	TRBJ2-3	TGTGCCAGCAGCTCCCCGGGAGCAGATACGCAGTATTTT	CASSSPGADTQYF
TRBV20-1	TRBD2	NA	TRBJ2-1	TGCAGTGCTATTAAGAAAGGGGGACTAGCGGAGTACAATGAGCAGTTCTTC	CSAIKKGGLAEYNEQFF
TRBV15	NA	NA	TRBJ2-3	TGTGCCACCAGCGGACTCCTGGCGAAAGCGGCAGATACGCAGTATTTT	CATSGLLAKAADTQYF
TRBV2	NA	few	TRBJ2-3	TGTGCCAGCGTAGCTTCTTGGGTAGATACGCAGTATTTT	CASVASWVDTQYF
TRBV6-1	NA	few	TRBJ2-5	TGTGCCAGCAGTGACCCATGGGCCGGGGAGGAGACCCAGTACTTC	CASSDPWAGEETQYF
TRBV4-1	NA	NA	TRBJ1-5	TGCGCCAGCAGCCAACAAGGCTCGGCGGCGCACAATCAGCCCCAGCATTTT	CASSQQGSAAHNQPQHF
TRBV29-1	NA	NA	TRBJ2-3	TGCAGCGTTGCTAGATTCGGCACAGATACGCAGTATTTT	CSVARFGTDTQYF
TRBV6-6	NA	NA	TRBJ2-7	TGTGCCAGCAGTTACGAAGCCTACGAGCAGTACTTC	CASSYEAYEQYF
TRBV29-1	TRBD1	NA	TRBJ2-5	TGCAGCGTTGTCGGGACAGGGAGTTTACAAGAGACCCAGTACTTC	CSVVGTGSLQETQYF
TRBV7-9	TRBD1	many	TRBJ2-7	TGTGCCAGCAGCTTACCCCACAGGGGCGAGCAGTACTTC	CASSLPHRGEQYF
TRBV7-3	TRBD2	few	TRBJ2-1	TGTGCCAGCAGCTTAACAGGACTAGCGGGGACTGAGCAGTTCTTC	CASSLTGLAGTEQFF
TRBV12-3/TRBV12-4	NA	many	TRBJ1-2	TGTGCCAGCACCCCATCGGTAGGGAATGGCTACACCTTC	CASTPSVGNGYTF
TRBV27	TRBD1	NA	TRBJ1-5	TGTGCCAGCAGTTTTGGGACAGGGGGAAGCAATCAGCCCCAGCATTTT	CASSFGTGGSNQPQHF
TRBV25-1	TRBD1	NA	TRBJ1-2	TGTGCCAGCAGTGAGTACACAGGGGACTATGGCTACACCTTC	CASSEYTGDYGYTF
TRBV4-1	NA	NA	TRBJ2-7	TGCGCCAGCAGCCAAGTAAGATACGGCTACGAGCAGTACTTC	CASSQVRYGYEQYF
TRBV7-8	TRBD1	NA	TRBJ2-1	TGTGCCAGCAGCTCAAGAGGGACAGGGAGCCAGTTCTTC	CASSSRGTGSQFF
TRBV11-2	TRBD1	NA	TRBJ2-3	TGTGCCAGCAGCTTAGCCGGGACAGGGCAGGCAGATACGCAGTATTTT	CASSLAGTGQADTQYF
TRBV7-8	NA	NA	TRBJ1-2	TGTGCCAGCCGAGCCTATAATTATGGCTACACCTTC	CASRAYNYGYTF
TRBV7-2	NA	NA	TRBJ2-1	TGTGCCAGCAGCCCAATCGGGACCAACAATGAGCAGTTCTTC	CASSPIGTNNEQFF
TRBV7-8	NA	NA	TRBJ2-1	TGTGCCAGCAGCGATAGGGCCGACATGCAGTTCTTC	CASSDRADMQFF
TRBV9	TRBD1	NA	TRBJ1-5	TGTGCCAGCAGCGTCGGGACAGGGGGGCAGCCCCAGCATTTT	CASSVGTGGQPQHF
TRBV29-1	NA	few	TRBJ2-7	TGCAGCGTTGCGTCGCCAGGGCGGGGACACTCCTACAATGAGCAGTACTTC	CSVASPGRGHSYNEQYF
TRBV11-2	NA	NA	TRBJ2-3	TGTGCCAGCAGGAGTCCAGGCTCTCCAGATACGCAGTATTTT	CASRSPGSPDTQYF
TRBV2	TRBD1	once	TRBJ2-7	TGTGCCAGCAGATGGACAGGGGCCTCCGAGCAGTACTTC	CASRWTGASEQYF
TRBV6-6	NA	NA	TRBJ1-2	TGTGCCAGCAGTTCGCATAACTATGGCCACACCTTC	CASSSHNYGHTF
TRBV12-3/TRBV12-4	NA	NA	TRBJ2-6	TGTGCCAGCACCAGACGGGACTTACTTTGGGGGAGCTCTGGGGCCAACGTCCTGACTTTC	CASTRRDLLWGSSGANVLTF
TRBV6-5	NA	NA	TRBJ2-5	TGTGCCAGCAGTGTACAGGGAGTGGGGGAGACCCAGTACTTC	CASSVQGVGETQYF
TRBV6-2/TRBV6-3	NA	NA	TRBJ2-7	TGTGCCAGGCTGCCGTTGGGGGAAGCCTCCTACGAGCAGTACTTC	CARLPLGEASYEQYF
TRBV7-9	NA	NA	TRBJ2-3	TGTGCCAGCAGCTCTCTGGACAACCGGGGTACGCAGTATTTT	CASSSLDNRGTQYF